This TCR beta chain is from a study of blood T cell repertoires in COVID-19. On the study more broadly: Samples came from the United States, Italy and Spain, spanning acute and convalescent COVID-19.

Two negative PCRs, clearance, or symptom resolution characterized the recovered Cohort 3 donors. In the study's own analysis: By means of reference gene primer amplification, nucleated cell counts were estimated. This table comes from immunoSEQ multiplex PCR, and its TCRdb copy is limited to in-frame clones, with some not included. V and J calls plus clone size are reproduced from that table; the DNA served to infer D and trimming. The sample comprises 320,000 or so clones, about 90% of which are singletons, and about 5% rests with the top ten. The CDR3 is 14 amino acids. V shed 0 bases and J 4 bases; nucleotides not matched to a gene: 3. Germline V gives CDR1 SGHRS, CDR2 YFSETQ.

The TCR originated in a man aged 25-40 years who had recovered from COVID-19. Sequenced sample: PBMCs or T cells enriched from blood (not recorded which). The rearrangement joins TRBV5-1 to TRBJ2-7, with 8 bases that match TRBD1. The CDR3, as DNA: TGCGCCAGCAGCTTGGCGACAGGGGCGTACGAGCAGTACTTC. This gives the protein CASSLATGAYEQYF.